These T cell receptor beta chains were read from a single sample in a study of cytomegalovirus exposure and HLA in healthy donors. TCRdb keeps only in-frame clones here, not all; method: immunoSEQ multiplex PCR. The repertoire holds under 200,000 clones, with 60% to 80% as singletons. What was sequenced was PBMCs. The receptors originated from a woman in her forties in good health and CMV-seropositive. Both conserved end residues are part of each CDR3. D genes are given only for firm matches. Size is stated for part of the rows, as once, few or many counts, or as a class when the clone is expanded.

v_gene: TRBV5-1; d_gene: .; j_gene: TRBJ1-2; abundance: .; CDR3nt: TGCGCCAGCAGCCTCCCATCGCCGGACTATGGCTACACCTTC; CDR3aa: CASSLPSPDYGYTF
v_gene: TRBV7-2; d_gene: TRBD1; j_gene: TRBJ2-3; abundance: .; CDR3nt: TGTGCCAGCAGCAGCCAGGGGGCGGGCACAGATACGCAGTATTTT; CDR3aa: CASSSQGAGTDTQYF
v_gene: TRBV9; d_gene: .; j_gene: TRBJ2-1; abundance: .; CDR3nt: TGTGCCAGCAGCGTAGGGCTTGGGGGCCCCAATGAGCAGTTCTTC; CDR3aa: CASSVGLGGPNEQFF
v_gene: TRBV6-1; d_gene: TRBD2; j_gene: TRBJ2-3; abundance: .; CDR3nt: TGTGCCAGCGAAAGCGGACTAGCGGGAGAAGATACGCAGTATTTT; CDR3aa: CASESGLAGEDTQYF
v_gene: TRBV2; d_gene: TRBD1; j_gene: TRBJ1-4; abundance: .; CDR3nt: TGTGCCAGCAGCGCCCACAGGGGGGGAGAAAAACTGTTTTTT; CDR3aa: CASSAHRGGEKLFF
v_gene: TRBV5-1; d_gene: TRBD2; j_gene: TRBJ2-1; abundance: .; CDR3nt: TGCGCCAGCAGCTTGTCAGCGGGGGGGCTCTATGAGCAGTTCTTC; CDR3aa: CASSLSAGGLYEQFF
v_gene: TRBV29-1; d_gene: .; j_gene: TRBJ2-5; abundance: .; CDR3nt: TGCAGCGTTGCTCCCTTATATAGCCAAGAGACCCAGTACTTC; CDR3aa: CSVAPLYSQETQYF
v_gene: TRBV2; d_gene: .; j_gene: TRBJ2-7; abundance: .; CDR3nt: TGTGCCAGCAGGCCGACTCTCTCCTACGAGCAGTACTTC; CDR3aa: CASRPTLSYEQYF
v_gene: TRBV6-5; d_gene: .; j_gene: TRBJ2-2; abundance: .; CDR3nt: TGTGCCAGCAGGGTACAGGGAGGGGAGCTGTTTTTT; CDR3aa: CASRVQGGELFF
v_gene: TRBV21-1; d_gene: .; j_gene: TRBJ1-2; abundance: .; CDR3nt: TGTGCCAGCAGCACACGTGCCTGGAGGAATGGCTACACCTTC; CDR3aa: CASSTRAWRNGYTF
v_gene: TRBV4-1; d_gene: TRBD1; j_gene: TRBJ1-6; abundance: few; CDR3nt: TGCGCCAGCAGCCGGGACAGGGGAGATAATTCACCCCTCCACTTT; CDR3aa: CASSRDRGDNSPLHF
v_gene: TRBV27; d_gene: .; j_gene: TRBJ2-7; abundance: .; CDR3nt: TGTGCCAGCGTACGGGCCAGCCGGCTCCAGCCCCGGGAAGGAAACTACGAGCAGTACTTC; CDR3aa: CASVRASRLQPREGNYEQYF